This T cell receptor (beta chain) was sequenced for a study of cytomegalovirus exposure and HLA in healthy donors. General study points: Later on, an analysis tied approximately 17,000 TCR beta sequences to HLA alleles at 0.05 false discovery rate. Most sequenced TCRs were rare (though some public TCRs occurred in many donors).

As regards this clone: The antigen remains undetermined.

The PCR employed 60 Vbeta primers together with 13 Jbeta primers. Source study methods: Around 9.9 million shared chains were among the approximately 80 million unique TCR beta chains that a later analysis counted. Profiled with immunoSEQ multiplex PCR; TCRdb holds only in-frame clones, not every one. Clonal size and the V and J genes are those of that table, whereas D and trimming came from the DNA. Among 150,000 to 200,000 clones listed, 75% to 80% were seen once. This CDR3 comprises 15 residues. With 5 bases removed from V and 3 bases from J, the gap between germline ends came to 14 bases. Germline CDR1 MDHEN, CDR2 SYDVKM.

Input material: PBMCs. The V gene is TRBV28, the J gene TRBJ1-5, with D possibly TRBD1 on 5 matching bases. The receptor comes from a man in his fifties in good health and CMV-seropositive. CDR3 sequence (DNA): TGTGCCAGCAGTCCCACGACAGCGTTCAATCAGCCCCAGCATTTT. Its protein is CASSPTTAFNQPQHF. The complete variable domain, with remaining parts taken from reference TRBV28 and TRBJ1-5, reads DVKVTQSSRYLVKRTGEKVFLECVQDMDHENMFWYRQDPGLGLRLIYFSYDVKMKEKGDIPEGYSVSREKKERFSLILESASTNQTSMYLCASSPTTAFNQPQHFGDGTRLSIL.